These T cell receptor beta chains were read from a single sample in a study of T cell responses to AZD1222 COVID-19 vaccine. Sequencing used immunoSEQ multiplex PCR; TCRdb keeps in-frame clones, though not all of them. Of about 120,000 clones in the sample, 85% to 90% were seen once. Sequences were derived from peripheral blood, sampled on day 0 of AZD1222 vaccination. The receptors were gathered from an adult in good health. Both conserved end residues are part of each CDR3. The D gene is left open where the match is weak. Clone size is shown for a subset of rows, as once, few, many or a class of expanded clone.

abundance,j_gene,d_gene,v_gene,CDR3nt,CDR3aa
once,TRBJ1-3,-,TRBV27,TGTGCCAGCAGTCGTCCTGGCCCGCAGAGGGATGGAAACACCATATATTTT,CASSRPGPQRDGNTIYF
-,TRBJ2-5,-,TRBV28,TGTGCCAGCAGTTTACGCGGGACCGCCGGGGGGACCCAGTACTTC,CASSLRGTAGGTQYF
-,TRBJ2-3,-,TRBV27,TGTGCCAGCAGTTTCGTGGGACTCCATAGCACAGATACGCAGTATTTT,CASSFVGLHSTDTQYF
-,TRBJ1-2,-,TRBV6-5,TGTGCCAGCCCTTCCCCGGGTTCGGTTTATGGCTACACCTTC,CASPSPGSVYGYTF
-,TRBJ2-7,-,TRBV3-1/TRBV3-2,TGTGCCAGCAGCCAAGCTCAGGGCGAGCAGTACTTC,CASSQAQGEQYF
-,TRBJ1-2,TRBD1,TRBV5-1,TGCGCCAGCAGCTTGGCCGGGGACAGCTTGATCTATGGCTACACCTTC,CASSLAGDSLIYGYTF
-,TRBJ2-2,TRBD1,TRBV4-1,TGCGCCAGCAGCCAAGCGCAGCTACAGGGGACCGGGGAGCTGTTTTTT,CASSQAQLQGTGELFF
-,TRBJ1-4,-,TRBV6-5,TGTGCCAGCAAATCGGGGGTTGACGGGGAAAAACTGTTTTTT,CASKSGVDGEKLFF
-,TRBJ1-5,-,TRBV6-5,TGTGCCAGCAGTCCCCACAGGGGCAATCAGCCCCAGCATTTT,CASSPHRGNQPQHF
-,TRBJ1-2,TRBD1,TRBV27,TGTGCCAGCAGTTTATTAGCGATTCGCGGGACAGCCATCTATGGCTACACCTTC,CASSLLAIRGTAIYGYTF
-,TRBJ2-2,-,TRBV28,TGTGCCAGCAGTTCCTCGGGGCAGAACACCGGGGAGCTGTTTTTT,CASSSSGQNTGELFF
-,TRBJ2-7,TRBD2,TRBV5-4,TGTGCCAGCAGCATCACTAGCGGGGGATGGTACGAGCAGTACTTC,CASSITSGGWYEQYF
-,TRBJ2-7,-,TRBV7-9,TGTGCCAGCAGTAGGGGATGGAGCTCCTACGAGCAGTACTTC,CASSRGWSSYEQYF
-,TRBJ2-7,-,TRBV6-1,TGTGCCAGCAGTGAAGCTCACAGTCCCTACGAGCAGTACTTC,CASSEAHSPYEQYF
-,TRBJ2-7,-,TRBV15,TGTGCCACCAGCAGAGACGGGGTGGTCAGCGAGCAGTACTTC,CATSRDGVVSEQYF
-,TRBJ1-6,-,TRBV18,TGTGCCAGCTCACCTCCCGCGAATTGGAATTCACCCCTCCACTTT,CASSPPANWNSPLHF
-,TRBJ1-2,-,TRBV14,TGTGCCAGCAGCCAAGCCTTGACAGCCCCAAGGAGTGGCTACACCTTC,CASSQALTAPRSGYTF
-,TRBJ1-1,-,TRBV30,TGTGCCTGGATAATGCTCGGTGAAGCTTTCTTT,CAWIMLGEAFF
-,TRBJ1-3,TRBD1,TRBV3-1/TRBV3-2,TGTGCCAGCAGCCCGGGACAGCAAAACACCATATATTTT,CASSPGQQNTIYF
-,TRBJ1-2,-,TRBV30,TGTGCCTGGAGCGGGGGGCAGTTCTACGGCTACACCTTC,CAWSGGQFYGYTF
-,TRBJ2-1,-,TRBV24-1,TGTGCCACCGGCGGCTCCCACAATGAGCAGTTCTTC,CATGGSHNEQFF
-,TRBJ2-7,TRBD1,TRBV4-2,TGTGCCAGCAGCCAAGTGACAGGGGTCGCCTACGAGCAGTACTTC,CASSQVTGVAYEQYF
once,TRBJ1-6,TRBD1,TRBV7-8,TGTGCCAGCAGCCCAGTCGGGACAGTAAATTCACCCCTCCACTTT,CASSPVGTVNSPLHF
-,TRBJ1-1,-,TRBV11-1,TGTGCCAGCAGCTTAGACCGGGACACTGAAGCTTTCTTT,CASSLDRDTEAFF
-,TRBJ2-5,TRBD1,TRBV18,TGTGCCAGCTCACCAATCGGAGGACAGGGGAGGCAAGAGACCCAGTACTTC,CASSPIGGQGRQETQYF
few,TRBJ1-6,-,TRBV7-8,TGTGCCAGCAGCCCCCTGGCGAATTCACCCCTCCACTTT,CASSPLANSPLHF
-,TRBJ1-2,-,TRBV19,TGTGCCAGTAGTACGTTCCTGGGGGCGACGGGGGGCTACACCTTC,CASSTFLGATGGYTF
-,TRBJ2-7,TRBD2,TRBV6-5,TGTGCCAGCAGTTCGGGACTAGCGGGCGAGCAGTACTTC,CASSSGLAGEQYF
-,TRBJ1-3,-,TRBV2,TGTGCCAGCAGTGAAGTTGGGCGATGGAGCTCTGGAAACACCATATATTTT,CASSEVGRWSSGNTIYF
-,TRBJ2-1,-,TRBV28,TGTGCCAGCAGTGGGTGGGGGAGGAACTACAATGAGCAGTTCTTC,CASSGWGRNYNEQFF
-,TRBJ2-1,-,TRBV9,TGTGCCAGCAGCGTAGGGCTAGCAGGTTTCAATGAGCAGTTCTTC,CASSVGLAGFNEQFF
-,TRBJ1-4,-,TRBV14,TGTGCCAGCAGCCAAAGATTGATCGGAACTAATGAAAAACTGTTTTTT,CASSQRLIGTNEKLFF
-,TRBJ1-2,-,TRBV19,TGTGCCAGTAGTCTAAGAGAGGTTAATGGCTACACTTTC,CASSLREVNGYTF
-,TRBJ1-1,-,TRBV5-1,TGCGCCAGCAGCAGGGGGGCGCCGGGCACTGAAGCTTTCTTT,CASSRGAPGTEAFF
-,TRBJ2-6,-,TRBV2,TGTGCCAGCAGGGTGGGAAACACTGGGGCCAACGTCCTGACTTTC,CASRVGNTGANVLTF
-,TRBJ1-2,-,TRBV14,TGTGCCAGCAGCCAAGATCGCCGAAACTATGGCTACACCTTC,CASSQDRRNYGYTF
once,TRBJ1-2,-,TRBV3-1/TRBV3-2,TGTGCCAGCAGCCAAGCTAGGGATACTGGCTACACCTTC,CASSQARDTGYTF
-,TRBJ1-1,-,TRBV19,TGTGCCAGCACTCTAACCACCCGGGCTGCAGCTTTCTTT,CASTLTTRAAAFF
few,TRBJ1-2,-,TRBV27,TGTGCCAGCAGTCCCCACGTCAAAGACTATGGCTACACCTTC,CASSPHVKDYGYTF
-,TRBJ2-7,TRBD1,TRBV28,TGTGCCAGCAGTATCTATGGACAGGGCTCCTACGAGCAGTACTTC,CASSIYGQGSYEQYF
-,TRBJ2-5,-,TRBV14,TGTGCCAGCAGCCCGATGACAGTGATTGAGACCCAGTACTTC,CASSPMTVIETQYF
few,TRBJ1-5,-,TRBV2,TGTGCCAGCACCAAGGTGGAGAGATATAGCAATCAGCCCCAGCATTTT,CASTKVERYSNQPQHF
-,TRBJ2-1,TRBD2,TRBV7-9,TGTGCCAGCAGCTTTGGCGGGGGCTCCTACAATGAGCAGTTCTTC,CASSFGGGSYNEQFF
-,TRBJ2-1,TRBD2,TRBV6-5,TGTGCCAGCAGTTACACGGGACTAGCGGGAGGGTTGCAGTTCTTC,CASSYTGLAGGLQFF
-,TRBJ1-2,TRBD1,TRBV5-4,TGTGCCAGCAGCTTACCGGGACAGTCCTATGGCTACACCTTC,CASSLPGQSYGYTF
-,TRBJ2-1,-,TRBV5-6,TGTGCCAGCAGCTTCTCCATTAGTTCCTACAATGAGCAGTTCTTC,CASSFSISSYNEQFF
once,TRBJ1-2,TRBD1,TRBV24-1,TGTGCCACCAGTGATAACCGGGACAGGGACTATGGCTACACCTTC,CATSDNRDRDYGYTF
-,TRBJ2-2,TRBD2,TRBV7-9,TGTGCCAGCAGCTTGGGACTAGCGGGAGAAGAGACCGGGGAGCTGTTTTTT,CASSLGLAGEETGELFF